This T cell receptor beta chain was retrieved from a study of breast tumors, draining lymph nodes, adjacent tissues. Findings and limits, study-wide: Compared with basal-like, luminal-like tumors shared significantly more repertoire with nontumor tissue. Tumor repertoires ranked between lymph nodes and nontumor tissue in diversity, with V and J gene preferences.

The lymph nodes were axillary draining lymph nodes from breast cancer patients. TCRdb recomputed calls from the multiplex PCR reads with MiXCR, one row per CDR3 protein. The sample contains 270,000 or so distinct CDR3 sequences, over 30% of which appear only once. The CDR3 extends over 13 amino acids. Deletions cut 3 bases from V and 4 bases from J, with 9 bases between. In germline, CDR1 is SEHNR, CDR2 FQNEAQ (reference sequence). This clonotype was picked up many times. Antigen: not known. The V gene is TRBV7-9, the J gene TRBJ1-2, with D hard to call. The source of this sequence is a female donor with breast cancer. Some clones in this sample may be carry-over from other donors' samples. Sequencing was carried out using axillary lymph node tissue. CDR3: CASSFGSLYGYTF. DNA of the CDR3: TGTGCCAGCAGCTTTGGGTCCCTCTATGGCTACACCTTC.